The 14 T cell receptor beta chains reported below all come from one sample, sequenced in a study of blood T cell repertoires in COVID-19. Produced via immunoSEQ multiplex PCR; TCRdb's table is partial and in-frame only. The data contain around 150,000 clones, roughly 80% of them singletons. Sequenced: peripheral blood. The receptors come from a woman aged 40 to 50 with COVID-19, enrolled during active disease.

This sequence joins TRBV11-1 and TRBJ2-5; TRBD2 might be the D (5 bases). The CDR3 totals 16 residues. Trimming removed 3 bases from V and 4 bases from J, with 18 bases in between. CDR1 SGHAT and CDR2 FQDESV come from the germline V gene (reference sequence). CDR3 in amino acids: CASSFLGRVGRETQYF. CDR3 nucleotide sequence: TGTGCCAGCAGCTTTTTGGGCCGCGTGGGGAGAGAGACCCAGTACTTC.

The chain recombines TRBV10-2 with TRBJ1-5; 8 nucleotides match TRBD1. CDR1 is WSHSY and CDR2 is SAAADI in the germline V gene. The CDR3 sequence is 13 residues long. Unmatched junction bases numbered 3, after V lost 8 bases and J lost 3 bases. CDR3 protein: CASSGGFNQPQHF. Written as DNA, the CDR3 is TGCGCCAGCTCAGGGGGCTTCAATCAGCCCCAGCATTTT.

This clone was observed once. V gene TRBV19 combines with J gene TRBJ2-1; D is possibly TRBD1 (5 bases). The germline V and J ends were trimmed by 4 bases and 2 bases, with 9 bases remaining between them. Germline CDR1 and CDR2: LNHDA and SQIVND (reference sequence). This CDR3 comprises 14 residues. The CDR3 protein is CASSNRITYNEQFF. CDR3 in DNA: TGTGCCAGTAGTAACAGGATAACCTACAATGAGCAGTTCTTC.

V is TRBV29-1 and J is TRBJ1-1, with 9 bases matching TRBD1. V was pared by 6 bases and J by 2 bases, with 4 bases of the junction left unmatched. This CDR3 contains 13 residues. Germline lookup yields CDR1 SQVTM and CDR2 ANQGSEA. The CDR3 protein is CSVGQGRNTEAFF. DNA of the CDR3: TGCAGCGTGGGACAGGGACGTAACACTGAAGCTTTCTTT.

This clone was seen only once. The gene calls are TRBV3-1 (or the pseudogene TRBV3-2) and TRBJ2-1; D gene uncertain. Trimming removed 4 bases at V and 1 base at J, with 11 bases between. Looked up from germline, CDR1 is LGHDT and CDR2 is YNNKEL (reference sequence). The CDR3 is made up of 15 amino acids. The DNA for the CDR3 is TGTGCCAGCAGCCCCGACACGGTGTCCTACAATGAGCAGTTCTTC. The encoded protein is CASSPDTVSYNEQFF.

This chain links TRBV5-4 with TRBJ2-7; 7 nucleotides match TRBD2. The CDR3 has 15 residues. Per the germline V gene, CDR1 is SGHNT and CDR2 is YYREEE (reference sequence). J lost 2 bases, V lost 2 bases, and 7 bases had no gene match. CDR3 protein: CASSFRGGSAYEQYF. CDR3 in DNA: TGTGCCAGCAGCTTTAGAGGCGGGAGTGCCTACGAGCAGTACTTC.

The chain employs TRBV7-9 and TRBJ2-7; TRBD2 matches 7 bases. The CDR3 is made up of 14 amino acids. CDR1 SEHNR and CDR2 FQNEAQ come from the germline V gene (reference sequence). V was pared by 5 bases and J by 6 bases, with 10 bases of the junction left unmatched. This CDR3 is CASSPARGGGEQYF. Here the CDR3 DNA reads TGTGCCAGCAGCCCTGCTCGGGGCGGGGGCGAGCAGTACTTC.

This chain joins TRBV5-5 and TRBJ2-7; TRBD2 is a possible D gene (6 bases). CDR1 and CDR2 (germline): SGHKS, YYEKEE (reference sequence). V lost 3 bases to trimming and J lost 2 bases, with 12 bases between them. The CDR3 totals 14 residues. The CDR3, as DNA: TGTGCCAGCAGCTGGGGAAGGGAGGCCTACGAGCAGTACGTC. It translates to CASSWGREAYEQYV.

This chain joins TRBV28 and TRBJ2-6; no clear D. Germline V lookup: CDR1 MDHEN, CDR2 SYDVKM. V lost 9 bases and J lost 2, with 14 bases in between. The CDR3 spans 15 residues. CDR3 in amino acids: CASKDGVAGANVLTF. The CDR3 bases are TGTGCCAGTAAAGATGGAGTAGCTGGGGCCAACGTCCTGACTTTC.

The chain employs TRBV7-8 and TRBJ2-1; D unresolved. With 2 bases removed from V and 4 bases from J, the gap between germline ends came to 6 bases. Germline V gives CDR1 SGHVS, CDR2 FQNEAQ. The CDR3 covers 13 residues. The DNA of the CDR3 is TGTGCCAGCAGCTTAAGACATTACAATGAGCAGTTCTTC. Residues: CASSLRHYNEQFF.

The genes are TRBV28 and TRBJ1-2; 8 positions match TRBD1. The CDR3 spans 13 residues. Trimming at V came to 6 bases and at J to 7 bases, leaving 7 bases not matched to a gene. In germline, CDR1 is MDHEN, CDR2 SYDVKM. The CDR3: CASRGQGRSGYTF. DNA of the CDR3: TGTGCCAGCAGAGGACAGGGAAGGAGTGGCTACACCTTC.

This clone was observed once. The V and J genes are TRBV6-5 and TRBJ1-3, with 7 bases identical to TRBD1. Germline V gene lookup returns CDR1 MNHEY and CDR2 SVGAGI. V trimming: 6 bases; J trimming: 4 bases; junction bases outside the gene matches: 6. The length of the CDR3 is 14 residues. CDR3 coding DNA: TGTGCCAGCAGGCAACAGGGGTACGGAAACACCATATATTTT. Translated: CASRQQGYGNTIYF.

The DNA for the CDR3 is TGTGCCAGCAGCACCTCCAGGGTTCAGCCCCAGCATTTT. It is translated as CASSTSRVQPQHF. V is TRBV28 and J is TRBJ1-5; weak D call: TRBD1 (5 bases). The germline V gene encodes CDR1 MDHEN and CDR2 SYDVKM. The CDR3 totals 13 residues. With 6 bases removed from V and 6 bases from J, the gap between germline ends came to 12 bases.

The CDR3 bases are TGTGCCAGCAGCTTGGGCCAGGATGAACTCTACGAGCAGTACGTC. It specifies CASSLGQDELYEQYV. The J gene is TRBJ2-7, the V gene TRBV5-5; no clear D gene. CDR3 size: 15 residues. The V end lost 0 bases, the J end lost 3 bases, and 13 bases lay between the germline ends. Germline CDR1 SGHKS, CDR2 YYEKEE (reference sequence).